The following is a T cell receptor beta chain sequence with its context. PCR amplification relied on 60 Vbeta primers (plus 13 Jbeta primers). The method was immunoSEQ multiplex PCR; TCRdb's version includes in-frame clones alone and lacks a portion of them. Of some 150,000 clones listed, under 10% are singletons. This record comes from a study of cytomegalovirus exposure and HLA in healthy donors. From germline, CDR1 is SGHRS and CDR2 YFSETQ. The V end lost 1 base, the J end lost 0 bases, and 4 bases lay between the germline ends. The CDR3 contains 13 residues. The origin of this receptor is a woman between 40 and 55 years old in good health and CMV-seropositive. The specimen was PBMCs. This chain uses TRBV5-1 with TRBJ1-2; no clear D gene. The CDR3 bases are TGCGCCAGCAGCTTGAACACTAACTATGGCTACACCTTC. It yields the protein CASSLNTNYGYTF.